This passage covers 15 T cell receptor beta chains from one sample sequenced in a study of OX40 agonist ivuxolimab in advanced cancers. Profiled with immunoSEQ multiplex PCR; TCRdb holds only in-frame clones, not every one. The table includes approximately 79,000 clones, roughly 90% detected once. The sequencing used CD4+ or CD8+ T cells sorted from blood, collected in a trial of the OX40 agonist ivuxolimab. The receptors stem from an adult with an advanced solid tumor such as melanoma, head and neck, liver or kidney cancer.

The rearrangement uses TRBV5-6 and TRBJ2-3, with a tentative D call TRBD2 (7 bases). Deletions cut 0 bases from V and 3 bases from J, with 11 bases between. CDR1 SGHDT and CDR2 YYEEEE come from the germline V gene. The CDR3 totals 15 residues. CDR3 in DNA: TGTGCCAGCAGCTTGGCGGGGGGCCGGACAGATACGCAGTATTTT. This translates into CASSLAGGRTDTQYF.

This sequence joins TRBV7-3 and TRBJ2-5; perhaps D is TRBD1 or TRBD2 (5 bases each). Trimming pared 5 bases from V and 1 base from J, leaving 14 bases between. Per germline, CDR1 SGHTA and CDR2 FQGTGA. The CDR3 loop spans 15 amino acids. Here the CDR3 DNA reads TGTGCCAGCAGCCCGGGTGGGGGTTCCCAAGAGACCCAGTACTTC. This encodes CASSPGGGSQETQYF. Drawing the rest from reference TRBV7-3 and TRBJ2-5, the complete variable domain is GAGVSQTPSNKVTEKGKYVELRCDPISGHTALYWYRQSLGQGPEFLIYFQGTGAADDSGLPNDRFFAVRPEGSVSTLKIQRTERGDSAVYLCASSPGGGSQETQYFGPGTRLLVL.

The chain joins TRBV2 to TRBJ2-1; TRBD2 matches 8 bases. This CDR3 region has 17 residues. J gave up 0 bases and V 8 bases, and 12 bases lay outside the gene matches. Germline V gives CDR1 SNHLY, CDR2 FYNNEI. The CDR3 loop reads CASPDPQRGSSYNEQFF. CDR3 DNA: TGTGCCAGCCCCGACCCCCAGCGGGGGAGCTCCTACAATGAGCAGTTCTTC.

The V and J genes are TRBV27 and TRBJ1-4, with D possibly being TRBD1 (5 bases). Trimming removed 0 bases at V and 3 bases at J, with 17 bases between. Looked up from germline, CDR1 is MNHEY and CDR2 is SMNVEV (reference sequence). CDR3 length: 18 amino acids. CDR3 amino acids: CASSLSDAGGHSNEKLFF. The CDR3 nucleotides read TGTGCCAGCAGTTTATCGGACGCGGGGGGTCATTCTAATGAAAAACTGTTTTTT.

The chain couples TRBV6-1 to TRBJ1-5; D perhaps matches TRBD1 (5 bases). The V end was cut by 6 bases, the J end by 2 bases, with 14 bases between. The germline V gene encodes CDR1 MNHNS and CDR2 SASEGT. CDR3 length: 15 residues. CDR3 sequence: CASRNPGGGNQPQHF. The CDR3 DNA is TGTGCCAGCAGAAACCCTGGGGGAGGCAATCAGCCCCAGCATTTT.

This clone has more than one count but fewer than ten. V gene TRBV10-3 combines with J gene TRBJ1-1; 7 nucleotides line up with TRBD1. The V gene end was trimmed by 6 bases and the J gene end by 3 bases; junction bases not matched to a gene: 1. CDR3 size: 12 residues. In germline, CDR1 is ENHRY, CDR2 SYGVKD. CDR3 loop: CAISTGDTEAFF. CDR3 bases: TGTGCCATCAGCACAGGGGACACTGAAGCTTTCTTT.

The chain carries TRBV14 and TRBJ1-1; no clear D gene. The germline CDR1 and CDR2 sequences are SGHDN and FVKESK. The V end lost 3 bases, the J end lost 7 bases, and 6 bases lay between the germline ends. The length of the CDR3 is 11 residues. This CDR3 reads CASSHGLEAFF. The CDR3 region has the DNA TGTGCCAGCAGCCATGGTCTTGAAGCTTTCTTT.

The chain joins TRBV27 to TRBJ1-5; tentative D call: TRBD1 (5 bases). The length of the CDR3 is 16 residues. Per germline, CDR1 MNHEY and CDR2 SMNVEV (reference sequence). V was trimmed by 5 bases and J by 4 bases, leaving 18 bases between them. This chain's CDR3 is CASSNQVQGDNQPQHF. The CDR3 bases are TGTGCCAGCAGTAACCAAGTGCAGGGTGATAATCAGCCCCAGCATTTT.

The CDR3 protein is CASSAGTDTYNEQFF. CDR3 DNA: TGTGCCAGCAGCGCCGGGACAGATACCTACAATGAGCAGTTCTTC. The V and J genes are TRBV9 and TRBJ2-1; 7 bases are shared with TRBD1. Per germline, CDR1 SGDLS and CDR2 YYNGEE. The CDR3 covers 15 residues. Unmatched junction bases numbered 5, after V lost 3 bases and J lost 2 bases. The whole variable domain, remainder taken from reference TRBV9 and TRBJ2-1, is DSGVTQTPKHLITATGQRVTLRCSPRSGDLSVYWYQQSLDQGLQFLIQYYNGEERAKGNILERFSAQQFPDLHSELNLSSLELGDSALYFCASSAGTDTYNEQFFGPGTRLTVL.

V is TRBV12-5 and J is TRBJ2-3; unclear D gene. Trimming left V 4 bases short and J 2 bases short, with 10 bases between. There are 14 residues in the CDR3. CDR1 is LGHNT and CDR2 is FRNRAP in the germline V gene. The CDR3 nucleotides are TGTGCTAGTGGTTCTCCCTCCCTCACAGATACGCAGTATTTT. Its translation: CASGSPSLTDTQYF.

V gene TRBV5-6 combines with J gene TRBJ2-7; tentative D call: TRBD2 (6 bases). From germline, CDR1 is SGHDT and CDR2 YYEEEE. Trimming removed 4 bases at V and 5 bases at J, with 13 bases between. The CDR3 is 13 amino acids. Here the CDR3 DNA reads TGTGCCAGCAGCCCAGGTGGAGGGGACGAGCAGTACTTC. Its protein product is CASSPGGGDEQYF.

The rearrangement links TRBV27 to TRBJ2-7, with no clear D. CDR3 length: 14 amino acids. With 2 bases removed from V and 3 bases from J, the gap between germline ends came to 11 bases. CDR1 is MNHEY, CDR2 SMNVEV, per germline (reference sequence). CDR3 DNA sequence: TGTGCCAGCAGTTTACTACCGGGCATCTACGAGCAGTACTTC. Its translation: CASSLLPGIYEQYF.

Comment on this clone: Distinct nucleotide sequences in the sample also encode this CDR3. V and J are TRBV7-9 and TRBJ2-1; D might be TRBD1 or TRBD2, each matching 5 bases. This CDR3 contains 15 residues. Between the trimmed V and J ends, which lost 1 base and 1 base, there was a span of 8 bases. Germline V gene lookup returns CDR1 SEHNR and CDR2 FQNEAQ (reference sequence). The CDR3 nucleotides read TGTGCCAGCAGCTTAGGTGGGGGTTCCTACAATGAGCAGTTCTTC. It specifies CASSLGGGSYNEQFF.

V gene TRBV27 combines with J gene TRBJ1-2; 8 nucleotides line up with TRBD1. With V trimmed by 5 bases and J by 8 bases, 10 bases remained unmatched. The CDR3 extends over 14 amino acids. The germline CDR1 and CDR2 sequences are MNHEY and SMNVEV (reference sequence). The CDR3 reads CASSTQGASGGYTF. The CDR3 region has the DNA TGTGCCAGCAGTACCCAGGGGGCGAGCGGCGGCTACACCTTC.

This clone was recorded only once. J is TRBJ2-2 and V is TRBV30, with 9 positions matching TRBD1. Trimming at V came to 4 bases and at J to 6 bases, leaving 6 bases not matched to a gene. Germline assignment: CDR1 GTSNPN and CDR2 SVGIG (reference sequence). The CDR3 sequence is 14 residues long. Here the CDR3 reads CAWTKDRGPGELFF. As DNA, the CDR3 is TGTGCCTGGACCAAGGACAGGGGACCCGGGGAGCTGTTTTTT.